This paragraph reports one T cell receptor beta chain. Its antigen remains undetermined. Base quality data are lacking; no much larger clone is found one base away. Sequences MNHNS (CDR1) and SASEGT (CDR2) are obtained from the germline V gene. V and J lose 6 bases and 1 base, and a span of 9 bases separates them. The CDR3 sequence holds 14 residues, the cysteine and phenylalanine included. The CDR3 DNA has 42 bases and is translated from base 1. Healthy HIV-negative adults with no recently reported acute infections or vaccinations were included as donors. All donors were Caucasian adults living in Nashville, Tennessee, USA. CD4+ T cells were enriched through magnetic negative selection, after which naive cells were positively selected on CD45RA and the remaining negative fraction served as the memory subset. Blood was collected by leukapheresis, and PBMCs were isolated by Ficoll-Histopaque density gradient centrifugation and then cryopreserved in liquid nitrogen vapor phase. Analytical flow cytometry was used to check the purity and quantity of every magnetically sorted T cell population. Genomic DNA was isolated from each sorted fraction and quantified by UV absorbance on a Nanodrop 2000c.

Using the deep immunoSEQ assay, multiplex PCR amplified TCR CDR3 regions from genomic DNA. For each cell subset, the extracted genomic DNA was distributed evenly across all wells of several immunoSEQ 96-well plates, and each plate served as one replicate. For sorted subsets, 200 to 250 ng genomic DNA, equal to 30,000 to 35,000 T cell genomes, was loaded into each replicate PCR. Purified libraries were quantified with a Qubit 3.0 fluorometer, sized on a Bioanalyzer 2100, and re-quantified with the KAPA Library Quantification kit. Each immunoSEQ 96-well plate was sequenced on its own single-read 150-cycle Illumina NextSeq 550 flow cell. In the original analysis: The immunoSEQ output contained only junctional sequences without quality scores, so filtering could not match that applied to full-length reads. To assign V/J genes and CDR3, sequences were annotated using PyIR, a Python wrapper for IgBLAST v1.9, with IMGT germline references. Reads with weak V/J assignments (E-value above 1e-6), missing CDR3, stop codons, out-of-frame junctions, or ambiguous translated residues were removed. V3J clonotypes were defined by identical inferred V gene, J gene, and CDR3 amino acid sequence. Percentage overlap between repertoires was calculated by dividing the number of shared unique clonotypes by the size of the smaller repertoire. RTK rarefaction, the Chao1 estimator, and Recon v2.1 estimates of unobserved clonotypes were used to assess repertoire richness. OLGA was used to compute generation probabilities for all TCRbeta clonotypes that the gDNA method yielded from a few donors. The immuneACCESS repertoire file appears here via TCRdb, limited to in-frame rearrangements. These files lack a portion of the clones; in checked studies, under half of the deficit traces to unresolved V genes, and the cause of the others is not known. V, J and clone size are those of that table, while D and trimming were read from the DNA. The sample records over a million clones, about 80% of which are singletons. The ten largest clones represent 0.6% to 0.7% of the sample.

This sample was taken from a study of shared clonotypes between healthy human individuals (TCRdb year 2020). Regarding the research as a whole: A couple of women and three men aged 18 to 49 years were included in the cohort. For each donor, three plates each were used for CD4 naive and CD4 memory, two plates were used for CD8 naive, and one plate was used for CD8 memory. The study deeply sequenced blood TCR repertoires of about five healthy adults to estimate repertoire size and the extent of clonotype sharing between individuals. To increase sequencing depth and limit assay-specific biases, different laboratories used diverse techniques to prepare libraries and sequence TCR repertoires. Between about 0.85 and 10 billion PBMCs per donor were obtained by leukapheresis.

The study at large found these results: Roughly 5.2% of naive CD4, 3.5% of naive CD8, about 2.4% of memory CD4, and about 0.4% of memory CD8 clonotypes were shared across several donors. Based on pairwise subsampling, the degree of clonotype sharing among donors was expected to be affected by sequencing depth. Higher generation probabilities were observed for clonotypes shared by all four sorted-subset donors than for non-shared clonotypes. Larger estimated clonotype richness was generally found for naive subsets than for memory subsets. Sampling was restricted to blood, and TCR repertoires in tissue are likely to differ from TCR repertoires in blood. Rarefaction of sorted-subset datasets indicated incomplete sequencing despite the large sequencing depth. The genetic and exposure-history diversity represented was limited by the small number of donors.

The sequence links TRBV6-1 to TRBJ2-2; a tentative D match to TRBD1 spans 6 bases. The sample taken for sequencing was memory CD4+ T cells from PBMCs. What the cell subset or site label conveys for this sample: CD45RA-negative fraction. This TCR was recovered from a man aged 18 to 29 in good health. Some clones in this sample may be carry-over from other donors' samples. This receptor has the CDR3 CASRMTGNTGELFF. The DNA sequence is as follows: TGTGCCAGCAGGATGACAGGGAACACCGGGGAGCTGTTTTTT.